This is a list of T cell receptor beta chains from one sample in a study of memory CD4+ T cells and cytomegalovirus serostatus. The table came from immunoSEQ multiplex PCR; TCRdb's copy has only in-frame clones and leaves some out. Here the sample spans tens of thousands of clones, roughly 80% being singletons. Sequencing was performed on memory CD4+ T cells from blood. The receptors originated from an adult in good health and CMV-seronegative. Some clones in this sample may be carry-over from other donors' samples. The CDR3 runs from the conserved cysteine through the conserved F or W. A D gene is named only where the DNA matches it firmly. Size values are once, few and many counts, or a class for expanded clones, and some rows have none.

abundance,v_gene,d_gene,len,j_gene,CDR3nt,CDR3aa
once,TRBV7-6,TRBD1,17,TRBJ2-7,TGTGCCAGCAGCCCCATAGTAGGGACAGGGGTGAAGTACGAGCAGTACTTC,CASSPIVGTGVKYEQYF
few,TRBV5-1,.,13,TRBJ1-1,TGCGCCAGCAGCACAGCCCTGAGTACTGAAGCTTTCTTT,CASSTALSTEAFF
.,TRBV10-3,.,14,TRBJ1-2,TGTGCCATCACCGCCGCAGGGTTTCGGTATGGCTACACCTTC,CAITAAGFRYGYTF
.,TRBV5-1,TRBD1,14,TRBJ1-5,TGCGCCAGCAGCACCGGACAGGGTGATCAGCCCCAGCATTTT,CASSTGQGDQPQHF
.,TRBV5-6,TRBD1,16,TRBJ2-5,TGTGCCAGCAGCTTTGGACAGGGGGCTGTAGAAGAGACCCAGTACTTC,CASSFGQGAVEETQYF
.,TRBV27,.,13,TRBJ2-7,TGTGCCAGCGGACAGGGACTATCCTACGAGCAGTACTTC,CASGQGLSYEQYF
.,TRBV19,.,16,TRBJ1-1,TGTGCCAGTAGTATGACACAGGGAGCACGGTACACTGAAGCTTTCTTT,CASSMTQGARYTEAFF
.,TRBV10-3,.,17,TRBJ2-3,TGTGCCATCAGTGAGTCGGCGGGGCCTCAAGGCACAGATACGCAGTATTTT,CAISESAGPQGTDTQYF
.,TRBV29-1,.,14,TRBJ2-3,TGCAGCGTCGTTACTTATTCTAGCACAGATACGCAGTATTTT,CSVVTYSSTDTQYF
.,TRBV7-6,.,13,TRBJ2-5,TGTGCCAGCAGCTTAGCGGCGTCTGAGACCCAGTACTTC,CASSLAASETQYF
.,TRBV29-1,.,14,TRBJ1-2,TGCAGCGTTGAAGATCTTGCGGGAAGCTATGGCTACACCTTC,CSVEDLAGSYGYTF
.,TRBV5-6,.,15,TRBJ2-7,TGTGCCAGCAGCCGTCAGGGTATAGGATCCTACGAGCAGTACTTC,CASSRQGIGSYEQYF
.,TRBV20-1,.,11,TRBJ2-7,TGCAGTGCTACTGACAGGTACGAGCAGTACTTC,CSATDRYEQYF
.,TRBV10-1,.,14,TRBJ1-2,TGCGCCAGCAGATTAGGGGGGGGCCACTATGGCTACACCTTC,CASRLGGGHYGYTF
.,TRBV28,.,11,TRBJ2-3,TGTGCCAGCAGTTCCCCAGATACGCAGTATTTT,CASSSPDTQYF